This T cell receptor (beta chain) was sequenced during a study of blood T cells in healthy people across ages. About the study: Template switching picked up about one barcoded beta molecule for each two T cells. Study findings and constraints: From one million sequenced T cells, diversity estimates were lower bounds.

Using a J-beta primer mix together with a sample-barcoded 5' primer, a second PCR was run for about 6 to 11 cycles. A 12-random-nucleotide template-switch adaptor tagged each cDNA molecule. TCRdb re-analysed the 5' RACE reads in MiXCR, keeping a single row per CDR3 protein. The sample holds around 1.5 million distinct CDR3 sequences, approximately 59% seen once. Ranging in age from about 6 to 100, the donors were healthy Caucasian individuals from Russia. This CDR3 has 18 residues. Trimming took 5 bases from V and 3 from J; bases not matched to a gene: 19. Germline V gene sequence: CDR1 SQVTM, CDR2 ANQGSEA. This clonotype showed up just a few times. Its target is not known.

The sample consisted of blood. The V and J genes are TRBV29-1 and TRBJ2-5; 9 bases agree with TRBD1. The receptor comes from a man between 18 and 29 years old in good health. The CDR3, as DNA: TGCAGCGTTTTCGGACAGGGGTCGGATGGGGCGCTAGAAGAGACCCAGTACTTC. The encoded protein is CSVFGQGSDGALEETQYF.